One TCR beta chain is described in this entry. Its specificity is not known. TCR beta CDR3 region amplification was performed from RNA transcripts. HTBI primers were used for first-round RT-PCR of the TCR CDR3. TCRdb re-analysed the multiplex PCR reads in MiXCR, keeping a single row per CDR3 protein. Of roughly 330,000 distinct CDR3 sequences listed, 15% to 20% are singletons. Germline V gene data show CDR1 as SGHKS and CDR2 as YYEKEE (reference sequence). The CDR3 is made up of 13 amino acids. The V and J ends lost 6 bases and 1 base respectively, with 10 bases between them. The source of the sample is a study of T cells in Graves' hyperthyroidism and ophthalmopathy. Study findings and constraints: In the analysis, a 13 V-J model separated ophthalmopathy from stable hyperthyroidism.

Patients between 18 and 65 years old had hyperthyroidism, newly diagnosed and lasting under 2 months. V gene TRBV5-5 combines with J gene TRBJ2-5, with D maybe TRBD1 (5 bases). The clonotype comes from a man aged 25-45 years with Graves' hyperthyroidism. Specimen: blood. CDR3 nucleotide sequence: TGTGCCAGCACCGGAGACAGCCAAGAGACCCAGTACTTC. Protein: CASTGDSQETQYF.